A single sample gave rise to the 26 T cell receptor beta chains below, sequenced in a study of T cell repertoires in cytomegalovirus infection. TCRdb itself ran the reads through MiXCR, one entry per CDR3 protein. This sample has tens of thousands of distinct CDR3 sequences; 20% to 30% occur once, and the top ten carry approximately 48%. No antigen is known for these receptors. The specimen was CD8+ T cells from cultured PBMCs, collected from culture after CMV antigen stimulation. Receptor source: a human donor in good health (CMV status not recorded). Some clones in this sample may be carry-over from other donors' samples.

This clonotype has a count of ten or more. The chain links TRBV19 to TRBJ1-1; D is ambiguous. This CDR3 is 15 amino acids long. CDR1 LNHDA and CDR2 SQIVND come from the germline V gene (reference sequence). Trimming left V 3 bases short and J 1 base short, with 12 bases between. The DNA for the CDR3 is TGTGCCAGTAGTATCCTTGGCGAGTGGAACACTGAAGCTTTCTTT. It specifies CASSILGEWNTEAFF.

This clonotype came up many times. The chain couples TRBV28 to TRBJ2-7; 8 positions match TRBD1. The germline V gene encodes CDR1 MDHEN and CDR2 SYDVKM. The V and J ends lost 2 bases and 2 bases, in that order; junction bases with no gene match: 8. This CDR3 region has 16 residues. In nucleotides, the CDR3 is TGTGCCAGCAGTTTACTCGGCCTGGGACAGGCCTACGAGCAGTACTTC. Its translation: CASSLLGLGQAYEQYF.

This clonotype was seen a few times. The CDR3: CSARPQVGSGELFF. In nucleotides, the CDR3 is TGCAGTGCTAGGCCTCAAGTGGGGTCCGGGGAGCTGTTTTTT. V gene TRBV20-1 combines with J gene TRBJ2-2; D not certain. CDR1 is DFQATT, CDR2 SNEGSKA, per germline (reference sequence). The CDR3 covers 14 residues. Trimming left V 3 bases short and J 6 bases short, with 14 bases between.

This clonotype occurred a few times. The chain joins TRBV7-6 to TRBJ2-1, with D possibly TRBD2 on 5 matching bases. Germline CDR1 SGHVS, CDR2 FNYEAQ. V lost 1 base, J lost 8 bases, and 9 bases lay in between. The CDR3 covers 13 residues. CDR3: CASSLESGDEQFF. CDR3 in DNA: TGTGCCAGCAGCTTAGAGTCCGGGGATGAGCAGTTCTTC.

This clonotype was counted many times. The rearrangement links TRBV20-1 to TRBJ2-5; weak D call: TRBD2 (6 bases). The V and J ends lost 1 base and 1 base respectively, with 7 bases between them. The germline V gene has CDR1 DFQATT and CDR2 SNEGSKA (reference sequence). CDR3 size: 13 residues. The CDR3 DNA reads as TGCAGTGCTAGAGGGACTACCCAAGAGACCCAGTACTTC. Amino acids: CSARGTTQETQYF.

The rearrangement links TRBV3-1 to TRBJ2-1, with D perhaps matching TRBD2 (6 bases). This CDR3 has 15 amino acids. Between the trimmed V and J ends, which lost 0 bases and 4 bases, there was a span of 10 bases. Germline V gives CDR1 LGHDT, CDR2 YNNKEL (reference sequence). The CDR3 loop reads CASSQETSRYNEQFF. The CDR3 DNA sequence: TGTGCCAGCAGCCAAGAAACTAGCAGATACAATGAGCAGTTCTTC.

This clonotype has only a few counts. V gene TRBV7-9 combines with J gene TRBJ1-4; D may be TRBD1 (6 bases). This CDR3 contains 19 residues. CDR1 is SEHNR, CDR2 FQNEAQ, per germline (reference sequence). V was pared by 5 bases and J by 3 bases, with 25 bases between. The CDR3 reads CASSATLGGGLSANEKLFF. CDR3 bases: TGTGCCAGCAGCGCAACGCTTGGCGGGGGGCTTTCGGCTAATGAAAAACTGTTTTTT.

This clonotype was recorded many times. The genes are TRBV7-9 and TRBJ1-4; D is ambiguous. The V end lost 1 base, the J end lost 5 bases, and 8 bases lay between the germline ends. CDR3 size: 14 residues. Germline CDR1 SEHNR, CDR2 FQNEAQ (reference sequence). The CDR3 sequence is CASSLGTGNEKLFF. In nucleotides, the CDR3 is TGTGCCAGCAGCTTAGGAACCGGGAATGAAAAACTGTTTTTT.

The chain recombines TRBV7-6 with TRBJ2-1, with 8 bases fitting TRBD1. Per the germline V gene, CDR1 is SGHVS and CDR2 is FNYEAQ. Trimming at V came to 4 bases and at J to 7 bases, leaving 0 bases not matched to a gene. CDR3 length: 12 residues. The CDR3 region is CASSYRGNEQFF. The CDR3 nucleotides are TGTGCCAGCAGCTACAGGGGGAATGAGCAGTTCTTC.

This clonotype was picked up many times. V gene TRBV27 combines with J gene TRBJ1-2; TRBD1 matches 8 bases. CDR3 length equals 15 residues. Germline CDR1 MNHEY, CDR2 SMNVEV (reference sequence). V was clipped by 5 bases and J by 2 bases; unmatched bases: 7. This CDR3 is CASSKGTGLNYGYTF. The CDR3 nucleotides read TGTGCCAGCAGTAAAGGGACAGGTCTGAACTATGGCTACACCTTC.

This clonotype was picked up a small number of times. The chain employs TRBV28 and TRBJ1-2; 11 bases fit TRBD1. Per germline, CDR1 MDHEN and CDR2 SYDVKM. Losses at the gene ends were 2 bases for V and 4 bases for J; bases not matched to a gene: 3. The CDR3 is 15 residues long. The DNA for the CDR3 is TGTGCCAGCAGTTTAACCGGGACAGGGGGCTATGGCTACACCTTC. It encodes CASSLTGTGGYGYTF.

This clonotype was observed a few times. The chain combines TRBV10-3 with TRBJ2-7; TRBD1 agrees at 10 bases. Germline V CDR1 and CDR2: ENHRY, SYGVKD. This CDR3 is built from 15 residues. J gave up 5 bases and V 6 bases, and 10 bases lay outside the gene matches. DNA for the CDR3: TGTGCCATCAGCCCCCCGGGACAGGGGTTCCACGAGCAGTACTTC. The encoded protein is CAISPPGQGFHEQYF.

The chain employs TRBV28 and TRBJ2-7; D ambiguous. Germline CDR1 reads MDHEN; CDR2 reads SYDVKM. The CDR3 runs to 13 residues. Trimming stripped 4 bases from V and 3 bases from J, with 10 bases between. CDR3 nucleotides: TGTGCCAGCAGTTCCCCCACAGACTACGAGCAGTACTTC. Protein: CASSSPTDYEQYF. Based on the CDR3 plus reference TRBV28 and TRBJ2-7, the full variable domain is DVKVTQSSRYLVKRTGEKVFLECVQDMDHENMFWYRQDPGLGLRLIYFSYDVKMKEKGDIPEGYSVSREKKERFSLILESASTNQTSMYLCASSSPTDYEQYFGPGTRLTVT.

This clonotype was detected only a few times. This chain links TRBV27 with TRBJ2-4; D remains ambiguous. Germline CDR1 and CDR2: MNHEY and SMNVEV (reference sequence). The CDR3 extends over 14 amino acids. Trimming shortened V by 7 bases and J by 0 bases, and 10 bases separated the two germline ends. The CDR3 is CASKGRLAKNIQYF. CDR3 nucleotide sequence: TGTGCCAGCAAAGGGCGGCTAGCCAAAAACATTCAGTACTTC.

As regards this clonotype: This may come from a read error, since a much larger clone is one base off. The genes are TRBV7-6 and TRBJ2-1; D remains unclear. The CDR3 is made up of 13 amino acids. The germline CDR1 and CDR2 sequences are SGHVS and FNYEAQ. Trimming cost V 2 bases and J 9 bases, with 11 bases left between them. In DNA form, the CDR3 reads TGTGCCAGCAGCTTAACCTGCCGGGCTGAGCAGTTCTTC. Its translation is CASSLTCRAEQFF.

This clonotype has at least ten counts. The V call is TRBV4-3, the J call TRBJ1-1; TRBD1 agrees at 7 bases. This CDR3 region has 15 residues. V trimming: 5 bases; J trimming: 5 bases; junction bases outside the gene matches: 11. CDR1 is LGHNA and CDR2 is YSLEER in the germline V gene. CDR3 in amino acids: CASSAYLTGETEAFF. DNA for the CDR3: TGCGCCAGCAGCGCATACCTTACAGGGGAAACTGAAGCTTTCTTT.

This clonotype was found many times. V gene TRBV6-2 or TRBV6-3 combines with J gene TRBJ2-1; possibly TRBD2 for D (5 bases). CDR3 size: 13 residues. The germline V gene encodes CDR1 MNHEY and CDR2 SVGEGT. V was shortened by 5 bases and J by 6 bases, with 11 bases between the two germline ends. CDR3 loop: CASSRSSLNEQFF. The CDR3 DNA reads as TGTGCCAGCAGTCGCTCTAGCCTCAATGAGCAGTTCTTC.

The chain links TRBV2 to TRBJ2-2, with D tentatively TRBD2 (5 bases). The germline V gene encodes CDR1 SNHLY and CDR2 FYNNEI. The CDR3 spans 13 residues. Trimming left V 10 bases short and J 3 bases short, with 12 bases between. In DNA, the CDR3 is TGTGCCATGGCGGGCAGCTACACCGGGGAGCTGTTTTTT. This codes for CAMAGSYTGELFF.

This clonotype was found a few times. This chain joins TRBV20-1 and TRBJ2-7; D possibly uses TRBD1 or TRBD2 (5 bases each). Trimming left V 0 bases short and J 3 bases short, with 18 bases between. CDR1 is DFQATT and CDR2 is SNEGSKA in the germline V gene (reference sequence). The CDR3 length is 16 residues. The CDR3 loop reads CSARDEGPSLNYEQYF. As DNA, the CDR3 is TGCAGTGCTAGAGATGAGGGACCCTCCCTTAACTACGAGCAGTACTTC.

The chain has TRBV27 and TRBJ2-5; unclear D gene. The CDR3 is made up of 15 amino acids. V lost 8 bases to trimming and J lost 1 base, with 17 bases between them. Germline assignment: CDR1 MNHEY and CDR2 SMNVEV (reference sequence). The CDR3 sequence is CASSPLENLQETQYF. As DNA, the CDR3 is TGTGCCAGCTCGCCGCTGGAGAATCTCCAAGAGACCCAGTACTTC.

This rearrangement joins TRBV7-9 to TRBJ1-1; weak D call: TRBD1 (6 bases). This CDR3 has 14 residues. CDR1 and CDR2 from the germline V gene are SEHNR and FQNEAQ (reference sequence). The germline V and J ends were trimmed by 5 bases and 3 bases, with 13 bases remaining between them. The CDR3 region is CASSRRDTHTEAFF. CDR3 DNA: TGTGCCAGCAGCCGGAGGGACACCCACACTGAAGCTTTCTTT.

At least ten counts were recorded for this clonotype. This chain uses TRBV6-2 or TRBV6-3 with TRBJ2-1, with TRBD1 identical over 10 bases. J gave up 7 bases and V 10 bases, and 7 bases lay outside the gene matches. The CDR3 is 13 amino acids. The germline gives CDR1 MNHEY, CDR2 SVGEGT. This CDR3 is CATRQGARNEQFF. The CDR3, as DNA: TGTGCCACTAGACAGGGGGCTCGAAATGAGCAGTTCTTC.

The chain combines TRBV19 with TRBJ2-7; 7 bases match TRBD1. This CDR3 is built from 13 residues. Germline-derived CDR1 and CDR2 are LNHDA and SQIVND (reference sequence). V was clipped by 4 bases and J by 4 bases; unmatched bases: 4. CDR3 sequence: CASSSRGFYEQYF. Here the CDR3 DNA reads TGTGCCAGTAGTAGCAGGGGGTTTTACGAGCAGTACTTC. Combining the CDR3 with reference TRBV19 and TRBJ2-7 gives the whole variable domain DGGITQSPKYLFRKEGQNVTLSCEQNLNHDAMYWYRQDPGQGLRLIYYSQIVNDFQKGDIAEGYSVSREKKESFPLTVTSAQKNPTAFYLCASSSRGFYEQYFGPGTRLTVT.

Note on this clonotype: At one end the junction does not follow the germline gene, possibly because of a read error. The chain links TRBV7-7 to TRBJ2-3; 8 bases map to TRBD2. The CDR3 loop spans 16 amino acids. Germline lookup yields CDR1 SSHAT and CDR2 FNYEAQ (reference sequence). CDR3 sequence: CASSLGSGGSTDTQYF. DNA of the CDR3: TGTGCTAGCAGCTTAGGAAGCGGGGGAAGCACAGATACGCAGTATTTT.

This clonotype has a handful of counts. J is TRBJ1-1 and V is TRBV4-3, with D unresolved. This CDR3 is built from 13 residues. V dropped 4 bases and J dropped 0 bases, with 6 bases sitting between them. Germline CDR1 LGHNA, CDR2 YSLEER. The CDR3 DNA is TGCGCCAGCAGCCCAAGGATGAACACTGAAGCTTTCTTT. Its protein product is CASSPRMNTEAFF.

The gene calls are TRBV7-9 and TRBJ2-1; no firm D call. The CDR3 contains 15 residues. V was shortened by 4 bases and J by 4 bases, with 14 bases between the two germline ends. The germline CDR1 and CDR2 sequences are SEHNR and FQNEAQ (reference sequence). CDR3: CASSSVMGRYNEQFF. In DNA form, the CDR3 reads TGTGCCAGCAGCTCCGTAATGGGTCGGTACAATGAGCAGTTCTTC.